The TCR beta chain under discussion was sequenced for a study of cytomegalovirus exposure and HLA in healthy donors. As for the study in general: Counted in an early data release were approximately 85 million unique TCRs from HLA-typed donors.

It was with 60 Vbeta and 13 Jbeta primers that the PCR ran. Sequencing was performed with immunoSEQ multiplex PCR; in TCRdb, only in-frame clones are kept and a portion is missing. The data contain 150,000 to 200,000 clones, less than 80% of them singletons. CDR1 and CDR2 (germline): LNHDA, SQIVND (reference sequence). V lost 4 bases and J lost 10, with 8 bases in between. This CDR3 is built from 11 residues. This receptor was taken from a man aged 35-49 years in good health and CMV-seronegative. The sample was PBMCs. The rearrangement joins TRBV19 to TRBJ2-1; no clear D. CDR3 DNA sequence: TGTGCCAGTAGTAATAGCCTAGAGCAGTTCTTC. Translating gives CASSNSLEQFF. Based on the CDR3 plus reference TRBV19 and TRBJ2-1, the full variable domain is DGGITQSPKYLFRKEGQNVTLSCEQNLNHDAMYWYRQDPGQGLRLIYYSQIVNDFQKGDIAEGYSVSREKKESFPLTVTSAQKNPTAFYLCASSNSLEQFFGPGTRLTVL.